The clone carrying this T cell receptor (beta chain) was recorded a few times. Multiplex PCR with BIOMED2 TRB-A/B primer pools amplified TRB rearrangements. TCRdb reanalysed the multiplex PCR reads using MiXCR and keeps one entry per CDR3 protein. Seen here are approximately 16,000 distinct CDR3 sequences, about 30% observed once, and the top ten hold approximately 1.1%. These data are taken from a study of T and B cells in COVID-19 patients. The ends were cut back, 5 bases at V and 2 bases at J, with 7 bases in the middle. The germline V gene has CDR1 KGHSH and CDR2 LQKENI. The CDR3 sequence is 13 residues long. Blood genomic DNA input for TRB amplification was 250-500 ng.

The specimen sequenced was blood. V usage is TRBV18 and J usage is TRBJ2-1; D call uncertain. The receptor's source is a human donor who had recovered from COVID-19. In nucleotides, the CDR3 is TGTGCCAGCTCAAGGAATCCCTACAATGAGCAGTTCTTC. Its translation is CASSRNPYNEQFF.